Presented here are 27 T cell receptor beta chains from one specimen sequenced in a study of beta chain features in type 1 diabetes. Every isolated RNA sample was fully reverse transcribed, so sequencing captured expressed TCRB transcripts. TCRdb's copy holds only in-frame clones and misses some; the assay was immunoSEQ multiplex PCR. The table has fewer than 400,000 clones, approximately 9.7% seen once. These receptors' antigens are unknown. Findings of the study overall: For Type 1 diabetes patients, all four CD4+ subsets carried TCRB CDR3s that were moderately but significantly shorter.

The sequencing input was central memory CD4+ T cells from blood. These receptors originate from a man aged 30-40 years with type 1 diabetes.

The chain links TRBV5-1 to TRBJ2-5; the match to TRBD2 covers 10 bases. The germline V gene has CDR1 SGHRS and CDR2 YFSETQ. CDR3 size: 15 residues. Trimming cost V 4 bases and J 0 bases; bases outside gene matches: 3. The DNA of the CDR3 is TGCGCCAGCAGCACCGGACTAGCGGACCAAGAGACCCAGTACTTC. The encoded protein is CASSTGLADQETQYF.

The chain employs TRBV4-3 and TRBJ2-1; tentatively, D is TRBD1 (5 bases). Germline V gene data show CDR1 as LGHNA and CDR2 as YSLEER. The CDR3 length is 16 residues. V was trimmed by 1 base and J by 8 bases, leaving 18 bases between them. The CDR3 sequence: CASSQVWGDEADEQFF. CDR3 DNA: TGCGCCAGCAGCCAAGTTTGGGGCGATGAGGCCGATGAGCAGTTCTTC.

The CDR3 DNA sequence: TGTGCCAGCAGCAGGACAGAGAACACCGGGGAGCTGTTTTTT. It yields the protein CASSRTENTGELFF. This chain links TRBV6-4 with TRBJ2-2, with D tentatively TRBD1 (6 bases). The V end lost 6 bases, the J end lost 1 base, and 9 bases lay between the germline ends. From germline, CDR1 is MRHNA and CDR2 SNTAGT. This CDR3 contains 14 residues.

This clone has only a few counts. The rearrangement links TRBV12-5 to TRBJ1-2; no reliable D call. Trimming stripped 6 bases from V and 5 bases from J, with 10 bases between. This CDR3 has 12 residues. Germline V CDR1 and CDR2: LGHNT, FRNRAP. CDR3 protein: CASGQGPYGYTF. CDR3 coding DNA: TGTGCTAGTGGCCAAGGCCCTTATGGCTACACCTTC. Together with reference TRBV12-5 and TRBJ1-2, the CDR3 gives the full variable domain: DARVTQTPRHKVTEMGQEVTMRCQPILGHNTVFWYRQTMMQGLELLAYFRNRAPLDDSGMPKDRFSAEMPDATLATLKIQPSEPRDSAVYFCASGQGPYGYTFGSGTRLTVV.

This clone was detected a few times. The chain couples TRBV30 to TRBJ2-1; 11 positions agree with TRBD2. The junction had 11 bases not matched to a gene; V was cut back by 1 base and J by 9 bases. The CDR3 is made up of 16 amino acids. CDR1 is GTSNPN and CDR2 is SVGIG in the germline V gene (reference sequence). The CDR3 DNA reads as TGTGCCTGGAGTGGGACCTTAGCGGGGGGGGCCGGTGAGCAGTTCTTC. Translated: CAWSGTLAGGAGEQFF.

This clone turned up a few times. V gene TRBV7-9 combines with J gene TRBJ2-1; D possibly corresponds to TRBD2 (5 bases). Trimming removed 3 bases at V and 7 bases at J, with 13 bases between. Germline values: CDR1 SEHNR, CDR2 FQNEAQ (reference sequence). This CDR3 region has 14 residues. CDR3 residues: CASSFSAGGNEQFF. In DNA form, the CDR3 reads TGTGCCAGCAGCTTTTCCGCGGGTGGTAATGAGCAGTTCTTC.

This clone was detected only a few times. The V and J genes are TRBV6-6 and TRBJ2-5; TRBD2 aligns across 8 bases. The CDR3 totals 14 residues. Germline lookup yields CDR1 MNHNY and CDR2 SVGAGI (reference sequence). The V segment lost 6 bases and the J segment 3 bases; nucleotides outside the gene matches: 6. The CDR3: CASSVGRGEETQYF. In DNA form, the CDR3 reads TGTGCCAGCAGCGTTGGGCGGGGGGAAGAGACCCAGTACTTC.

V and J are TRBV7-2 and TRBJ1-5; D is unresolved. Germline CDR1 is SGHTA and CDR2 is FQGNSA. The CDR3 is 12 amino acids. Trimming stripped 3 bases from V and 8 bases from J, with 8 bases between. In DNA, the CDR3 is TGTGCCAGCAGCTTCTCAGCGGAGCCCCAGCATTTT. Translated, it gives CASSFSAEPQHF.

This clone showed up just a few times. The chain recombines TRBV7-9 with TRBJ2-1, with 13 bases identical to TRBD2. The CDR3 runs to 19 residues. V trimming: 5 bases; J trimming: 0 bases; junction bases outside the gene matches: 10. CDR1 and CDR2 from the germline V gene are SEHNR and FQNEAQ (reference sequence). Here the CDR3 reads CASSPPTSGGFSSYNEQFF. In nucleotides, the CDR3 is TGTGCCAGCAGCCCACCGACTAGCGGGGGGTTCAGCTCCTACAATGAGCAGTTCTTC.

This clone was seen a handful of times. V usage is TRBV6-5 and J usage is TRBJ1-5, with D hard to call. The CDR3 spans 14 residues. Germline CDR1 reads MNHEY; CDR2 reads SVGAGI. V was pared by 5 bases and J by 3 bases, with 11 bases between. The CDR3 loop is CASSRDGVNQPQHF. The CDR3 coding sequence is TGTGCCAGCAGTCGAGACGGGGTCAATCAGCCCCAGCATTTT.

A few counts support this clone. The CDR3 sequence: CASSTAGTGGTDTQYF. The CDR3 DNA reads as TGTGCCAGCAGCACTGCCGGGACAGGGGGGACAGATACGCAGTATTTT. The genes are TRBV7-2 and TRBJ2-3, with 11 bases fitting TRBD1. CDR3 length equals 16 residues. Germline V gene sequence: CDR1 SGHTA, CDR2 FQGNSA. V shed 5 bases and J 3 bases; nucleotides not matched to a gene: 7.

The chain recombines TRBV5-1 with TRBJ2-5; 8 bases line up with TRBD2. The CDR3 is made up of 16 amino acids. CDR1 and CDR2 (germline): SGHRS, YFSETQ. Trimming took 1 base from V and 6 from J; bases not matched to a gene: 11. The CDR3 coding sequence is TGCGCCAGCAGCTTGCTGGTCGGGGGGGCTGAGAAGACCCAGTACTTC. It yields the protein CASSLLVGGAEKTQYF. The full variable domain, its missing parts supplied by reference TRBV5-1 and TRBJ2-5, is KAGVTQTPRYLIKTRGQQVTLSCSPISGHRSVSWYQQTPGQGLQFLFEYFSETQRNKGNFPGRFSGRQFSNSRSEMNVSTLELGDSALYLCASSLLVGGAEKTQYFGPGTRLLVL.

This clone has more than one count but fewer than ten. The CDR3 sequence: CASSLLQVNEQYF. Here the CDR3 DNA reads TGTGCCAGCAGCTTGCTACAGGTAAACGAGCAGTACTTC. This chain links TRBV5-6 with TRBJ2-7; D may be TRBD1 (5 bases). CDR3 size: 13 residues. Germline V gene lookup returns CDR1 SGHDT and CDR2 YYEEEE. V lost 1 base, J lost 5 bases, and 10 bases lay in between.

This clone was picked up a small number of times. The chain carries TRBV19 and TRBJ1-6; TRBD1 agrees at 7 bases. The length of the CDR3 is 14 residues. V lost 4 bases to trimming and J lost 8 bases; unmatched junction nucleotides: 5. Germline CDR1 and CDR2: LNHDA and SQIVND (reference sequence). CDR3 residues: CASSTDRVYSPLHF. The CDR3, as DNA: TGTGCCAGTAGTACAGACAGGGTATATTCACCCCTCCACTTT. Variable domain in full (rest from reference TRBV19 and TRBJ1-6): DGGITQSPKYLFRKEGQNVTLSCEQNLNHDAMYWYRQDPGQGLRLIYYSQIVNDFQKGDIAEGYSVSREKKESFPLTVTSAQKNPTAFYLCASSTDRVYSPLHFGNGTRLTVT.

There are a few counts of this clone. V is TRBV7-2 and J is TRBJ2-7, with D tentatively TRBD2 (6 bases). Germline CDR1 and CDR2: SGHTA and FQGNSA. Trimming pared 5 bases from V and 7 bases from J, leaving 12 bases between. The CDR3 contains 12 residues. CDR3 protein: CASSPRREEQYF. In DNA, the CDR3 is TGTGCCAGCAGCCCAAGGCGGGAAGAGCAGTACTTC. Based on the CDR3 plus reference TRBV7-2 and TRBJ2-7, the full variable domain is GAGVSQSPSNKVTEKGKDVELRCDPISGHTALYWYRQSLGQGLEFLIYFQGNSAPDKSGLPSDRFSAERTGGSVSTLTIQRTQQEDSAVYLCASSPRREEQYFGPGTRLTVT.

The CDR3 bases are TGTGCCAGCAGTTCCCGGGTGAATAGACAAGAGACCCAGTACTTC. It yields the protein CASSSRVNRQETQYF. The V and J genes are TRBV28 and TRBJ2-5; D ambiguous. The CDR3 is 15 residues long. Germline V lookup: CDR1 MDHEN, CDR2 SYDVKM. Trimming removed 4 bases from V and 2 bases from J, with 14 bases in between.

The chain uses TRBV6-4 and TRBJ2-7; no definite D call. The CDR3 runs to 11 residues. V shed 10 bases and J shed 3 bases, with 10 bases lying between them. Germline assignment: CDR1 MRHNA and CDR2 SNTAGT. The CDR3 region has the DNA TGTGCCAACCCGATCCACTACGAGCAGTACTTC. Protein product: CANPIHYEQYF.

V is TRBV5-6 and J is TRBJ1-2; 9 nucleotides line up with TRBD1. The trim removed 1 base at V and 2 bases at J, leaving 3 bases unmatched. CDR1 SGHDT and CDR2 YYEEEE come from the germline V gene. The CDR3 consists of 15 residues. CDR3 sequence (DNA): TGTGCCAGCAGCTTGACAGGGGGCGTGAACTATGGCTACACCTTC. As protein: CASSLTGGVNYGYTF.

This clone was observed a few times. The V call is TRBV5-1, the J call TRBJ2-3; 9 bases fit TRBD1. Germline CDR1 and CDR2: SGHRS and YFSETQ. CDR3 size: 16 residues. J lost 6 bases, V lost 4 bases, and 12 bases had no gene match. For the CDR3, the DNA is TGCGCCAGCAGCGAACGACCGGGACAGGGTGACGATACGCAGTATTTT. Protein product: CASSERPGQGDDTQYF.

The chain uses TRBV5-6 and TRBJ1-2, with D possibly matching TRBD1 (6 bases). Looked up from germline, CDR1 is SGHDT and CDR2 is YYEEEE. The CDR3 sequence is 14 residues long. V was shortened by 3 bases and J by 5 bases, with 14 bases between the two germline ends. This chain's CDR3 is CASSSPGRGYGYTF. The CDR3 bases are TGTGCCAGCAGCTCCCCGGGCAGGGGTTATGGCTACACCTTC.

About this clone itself: Other DNA sequences in the sample encode the same CDR3. This rearrangement joins TRBV2 to TRBJ1-5; tentatively, D is TRBD1 (6 bases). From germline, CDR1 is SNHLY and CDR2 FYNNEI. V lost 6 bases to trimming and J lost 3 bases, with 12 bases between them. The CDR3 is made up of 14 amino acids. CDR3 nucleotide sequence: TGTGCCAGCAGCGATACAGGGTCCAATCAGCCCCAGCATTTT. This gives the protein CASSDTGSNQPQHF.

As regards this clone: A much larger clone lies a single base off, so this may be a read error. DNA of the CDR3: TGTGCCAGCAGCCCAGGGGGCGGCTCAGACAATGAGCAGTTCTTC. Amino acids: CASSPGGGSDNEQFF. The V call is TRBV7-9, the J call TRBJ2-1; 8 bases map to TRBD1. Per germline, CDR1 SEHNR and CDR2 FQNEAQ (reference sequence). Unmatched junction bases numbered 8, after V lost 5 bases and J lost 5 bases. The CDR3 extends over 15 amino acids.

This clone was counted between two and nine times. V is TRBV7-2 and J is TRBJ2-3; 7 bases agree with TRBD2. The V gene end was trimmed by 6 bases and the J gene end by 8 bases; junction bases not matched to a gene: 8. Per germline, CDR1 SGHTA and CDR2 FQGNSA. This CDR3 is 13 amino acids long. CDR3 sequence reads: CASRLAVTGTQYF. Here the CDR3 DNA reads TGTGCCAGCAGGCTAGCGGTTACGGGTACGCAGTATTTT. The full variable domain, completed using reference TRBV7-2 and TRBJ2-3, is GAGVSQSPSNKVTEKGKDVELRCDPISGHTALYWYRQSLGQGLEFLIYFQGNSAPDKSGLPSDRFSAERTGGSVSTLTIQRTQQEDSAVYLCASRLAVTGTQYFGPGTRLTVL.

This clone occurred a few times. The same CDR3 also results from other DNA sequences found in this sample. V usage is TRBV7-9 and J usage is TRBJ1-6, with D hard to call. Germline loops: CDR1 SEHNR, CDR2 FQNEAQ (reference sequence). The CDR3 sequence is 13 residues long. V lost 1 base to trimming and J lost 8 bases, with 6 bases between them. CDR3 region: CASSLGGDSPLHF. Written as DNA, the CDR3 is TGTGCCAGCAGCTTAGGCGGGGATTCACCCCTCCACTTT.

The chain is built from TRBV9 and TRBJ2-2; possibly TRBD2 for D (5 bases). Germline V gene lookup returns CDR1 SGDLS and CDR2 YYNGEE. The CDR3 length is 16 residues. Trimming left V 0 bases short and J 0 bases short, with 9 bases between. The CDR3 nucleotides read TGTGCCAGCAGCGTAGGACTAATCGCGAACACCGGGGAGCTGTTTTTT. This encodes CASSVGLIANTGELFF.

With respect to this clone: Other DNA sequences from this sample encode an identical CDR3 as well. The chain couples TRBV7-2 to TRBJ2-3, with TRBD2 identical over 7 bases. Looked up from germline, CDR1 is SGHTA and CDR2 is FQGNSA. The CDR3 sequence is 13 residues long. Trimming at V came to 3 bases and at J to 4 bases, leaving 1 base not matched to a gene. CDR3 nucleotide sequence: TGTGCCAGCAGCTTGGGAGGGTCAGATACGCAGTATTTT. This sequence encodes CASSLGGSDTQYF.

This clone was detected a few times. The rearrangement joins TRBV30 to TRBJ2-5; 7 bases fit TRBD2. V lost 3 bases to trimming and J lost 2 bases; unmatched junction nucleotides: 12. The CDR3 is 16 amino acids. Germline V CDR1 and CDR2: GTSNPN, SVGIG (reference sequence). The CDR3 DNA sequence: TGTGCCTGGAGCCCCGGGCTGCGGGGGAGTCAAGAGACCCAGTACTTC. It encodes CAWSPGLRGSQETQYF.